This TCR beta chain was sequenced for a study of T-cell reconstitution after alpha-beta-depleted transplantation in children. Unique molecular identifiers were used in preparing the TCRbeta library. Each CDR3 protein gets one entry after TCRdb re-called the PCR reads with MiXCR. The sample has about 610,000 distinct CDR3 sequences, 8% to 11% seen once; the top ten hold less than 5%. Trimming took off 0 bases at V and 0 bases at J, with 7 bases between the two ends. Looked up from germline, CDR1 is SGHRS and CDR2 is YFSETQ. This CDR3 comprises 15 residues. This clonotype showed up many times. The material sequenced was PBMCs from the stem cell graft donor, taken from the stem cell graft. The TCR originated in a human donor who donated a stem cell graft to a child with acute myeloid leukemia. The V and J genes are TRBV5-1 and TRBJ1-5; D not resolved. CDR3 residues: CASSLEQISNQPQHF. The CDR3 DNA sequence: TGCGCCAGCAGCTTGGAACAGATTAGCAATCAGCCCCAGCATTTT.